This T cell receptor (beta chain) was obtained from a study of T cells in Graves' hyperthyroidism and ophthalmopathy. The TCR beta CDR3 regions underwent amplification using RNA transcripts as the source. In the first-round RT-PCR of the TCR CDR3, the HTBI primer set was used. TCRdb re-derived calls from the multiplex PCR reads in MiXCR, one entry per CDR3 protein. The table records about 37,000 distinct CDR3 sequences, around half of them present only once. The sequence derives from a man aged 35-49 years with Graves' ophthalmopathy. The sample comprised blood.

The CDR3 coding sequence is TGTGCCAGCAGCTTAGTCGGGGAAAATTCACCCCTCCACTTT. Translating it yields CASSLVGENSPLHF. This rearrangement joins TRBV7-9 to TRBJ1-6; no firm D call. The CDR3 covers 14 residues. Germline V gene lookup returns CDR1 SEHNR and CDR2 FQNEAQ (reference sequence). Trimming took 1 base from V and 7 from J, leaving 8 bases between them.